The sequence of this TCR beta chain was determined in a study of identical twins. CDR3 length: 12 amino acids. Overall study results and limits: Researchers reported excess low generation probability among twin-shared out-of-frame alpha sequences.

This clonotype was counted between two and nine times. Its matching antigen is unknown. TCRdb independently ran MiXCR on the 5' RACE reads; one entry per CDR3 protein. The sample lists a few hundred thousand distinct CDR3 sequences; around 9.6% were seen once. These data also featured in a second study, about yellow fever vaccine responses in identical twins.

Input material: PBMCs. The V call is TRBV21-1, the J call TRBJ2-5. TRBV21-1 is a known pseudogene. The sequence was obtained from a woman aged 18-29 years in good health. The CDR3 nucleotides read TGTGCCAGCAGGCCAAAACAAGAGACCCAGTACTTC. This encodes CASRPKQETQYF.